A selection of T cell receptor beta chains follows, all from one sample in a study of cytomegalovirus exposure and HLA in healthy donors. Assay: immunoSEQ multiplex PCR; the TCRdb copy retains only in-frame clones and omits some. Altogether around 300,000 clones are present, roughly 88% being singletons, with the ten largest covering about 0.99%. The material sequenced was PBMCs. Every receptor here comes from a woman between 18 and 29 years old in good health and CMV-seronegative. Each CDR3 is given with its conserved first and last residue. Fields, in order: clone size, V gene, D gene, J gene, CDR3 length, CDR3 DNA, CDR3 protein. D genes are given only for firm matches. The listing skips clone size in some rows; elsewhere it reads once, few, many or a size class.

once,TRBV5-1,-,TRBJ2-7,13,TGCGCCAGCGACTCAGGGTTGGGGGGCGAGCAGTACTTC,CASDSGLGGEQYF
-,TRBV29-1,TRBD2,TRBJ2-1,15,TGCAGCGTTGTTTCGCTAGCGGGGGACTACAATGAGCAGTTCTTC,CSVVSLAGDYNEQFF
-,TRBV28,TRBD2,TRBJ2-7,15,TGTGCCAGCAGTTCCCGGACTAGTTCTGGCTACGAGCAGTACTTC,CASSSRTSSGYEQYF
-,TRBV19,TRBD2,TRBJ2-1,15,TGTGCCAGTAGTATGGTGACTAGCGGGAGTTATGAGCAGTTCTTC,CASSMVTSGSYEQFF
-,TRBV18,TRBD1,TRBJ2-3,16,TGTGCCAGCTCACCACAGGGGGCGCTTCTGCCAGATACGCAGTATTTT,CASSPQGALLPDTQYF
-,TRBV27,TRBD2,TRBJ2-7,15,TGTGCCAGCAGTGCCGGCGCTAGCGGGACGTACGAGCAGTACTTC,CASSAGASGTYEQYF
-,TRBV5-1,TRBD2,TRBJ2-1,19,TGCGCCAGCAGCTCGGGACTAGCGGGAGGCCCCAGCTCCTACAATGAGCAGTTCTTC,CASSSGLAGGPSSYNEQFF
-,TRBV28,-,TRBJ2-4,15,TGTGCCAGCCGATATTCGGAGCAGGGTAAAGCCATTCAGTACTTC,CASRYSEQGKAIQYF
once,TRBV5-1,TRBD1,TRBJ1-4,15,TGCGCCAGCAGCTTTTCCGGGACAGGGCGTGAAAAACTGTTTTTT,CASSFSGTGREKLFF
-,TRBV27,-,TRBJ1-2,13,TGTGCCAGCAGTCGGACAGAGAACTATGGCTACACCTTC,CASSRTENYGYTF
few,TRBV6-5,-,TRBJ1-2,13,TGTGCCAGCAGATGGGACACCGACTATGGCTACACCTTC,CASRWDTDYGYTF
-,TRBV7-2,TRBD2,TRBJ2-1,16,TGTGCCAGCAGCTTAGTGTGGACTAGCGGGAGTAATGAGCAGTTCTTC,CASSLVWTSGSNEQFF
-,TRBV27,TRBD1,TRBJ2-2,15,TGTGCCAGCAGTTCTGGACAGGGTAGGCCCGGGGAGCTGTTTTTT,CASSSGQGRPGELFF
-,TRBV28,-,TRBJ1-1,13,TGTGCCAGCATAGTTCCAAGGGGCACTGAAGCTTTCTTT,CASIVPRGTEAFF
-,TRBV4-1,TRBD1,TRBJ2-7,16,TGCGCCAGCAGCCAGACTGTACAGGGGGTTGGCTACGAGCAGTACTTC,CASSQTVQGVGYEQYF
-,TRBV2,TRBD2,TRBJ2-1,17,TGTGCCAGCAGCGTCAGCCGGACTAGCGGGAGGCACAATGAGCAGTTCTTC,CASSVSRTSGRHNEQFF
-,TRBV30,TRBD1,TRBJ2-7,14,TGTGCCTGGGGCTCGACAGGGCTAACCTACGAGCAGTACTTC,CAWGSTGLTYEQYF
-,TRBV9,-,TRBJ2-5,10,TGTGCCAGCAGCCTAGAGACCCAGTACTTC,CASSLETQYF
-,TRBV5-1,TRBD2,TRBJ2-1,15,TGCGCCAGCAGCTCTAGACTAGCGGGTAACAATGAGCAGTTCTTC,CASSSRLAGNNEQFF
-,TRBV5-6,TRBD2,TRBJ2-7,13,TGTGCCAGCAGCTTGGGGACTAGTAACGAGCAGTACTTC,CASSLGTSNEQYF
once,TRBV13,TRBD2,TRBJ2-7,15,TGTGCCAGCACCCTGACTAGCACTGCCCCCTACGAGCAGTACTTC,CASTLTSTAPYEQYF
-,TRBV4-3,TRBD2,TRBJ2-5,19,TGCGCCAGCAGCCAAACACCCCTAGGGACTACCATACTCCAAGAGACCCAGTACTTC,CASSQTPLGTTILQETQYF
-,TRBV5-4,TRBD1,TRBJ2-7,14,TGTGCCAGCAGCTGGGGGACAGGGGAATACGAGCAGTACTTC,CASSWGTGEYEQYF
-,TRBV6-1,-,TRBJ1-1,13,TGTGCCAGCAGTGAAGTAGAAAACACTGAAGCTTTCTTT,CASSEVENTEAFF
-,TRBV5-1,-,TRBJ1-4,15,TGCGCCAGCAGCTTGGCAGGCGATTCTGGGGAAAAACTGTTTTTT,CASSLAGDSGEKLFF
-,TRBV10-2,TRBD2,TRBJ2-1,17,TGCGCCAGCAGTGAGTCCCGACTAGCGGGAGGACACAATGAGCAGTTCTTC,CASSESRLAGGHNEQFF
few,TRBV9,-,TRBJ2-7,15,TGTGCCAGCAGCGCCCGGGACTCACTTTACTACGAGCAGTACTTC,CASSARDSLYYEQYF
-,TRBV18,TRBD2,TRBJ2-7,16,TGTGCCAGCTCACCATGGGCTAGCGGGACTCTCTCGGAGCAGTACTTC,CASSPWASGTLSEQYF